The next 20 T cell receptor beta chains were all read from a single sample in a study of T cells after yellow fever vaccination. From the 5' RACE reads, TCRdb called clonotypes with MiXCR, one entry per CDR3 protein. The repertoire holds 300,000 to 350,000 distinct CDR3 sequences, with about 10% as singletons. This specimen consisted of CD4+ T cells sorted from PBMCs, obtained 45 days after the yellow fever booster vaccination. The receptors were sampled from a man between 18 and 29 years old who received the YFV17D yellow fever vaccine.

This clonotype came up a few times. The chain carries TRBV27 and TRBJ2-7; TRBD1 matches at 9 bases. The CDR3 sequence is 16 residues long. Germline V gene lookup returns CDR1 MNHEY and CDR2 SMNVEV (reference sequence). Trimming at V came to 6 bases and at J to 3 bases, leaving 12 bases not matched to a gene. The CDR3 DNA reads as TGTGCCAGCAGCCTAGCCGGGACAGGGCCTCTCTACGAGCAGTACTTC. Protein sequence: CASSLAGTGPLYEQYF.

This clonotype has a handful of counts. V usage is TRBV7-8 and J usage is TRBJ2-2, with 8 bases lining up with TRBD1. The CDR3 runs 15 residues. V dropped 7 bases and J dropped 2; count of bases not matched to a gene: 6. Looked up from germline, CDR1 is SGHVS and CDR2 is FQNEAQ. The CDR3: CASNYRGANTGELFF. CDR3 nucleotide sequence: TGTGCCAGCAACTACAGGGGGGCTAACACCGGGGAGCTGTTTTTT.

This clonotype was seen at least ten times. CDR3 DNA: TGCAGTGCTTCCGGCGCACCGTACAATGAGCAGTTCTTC. Translated: CSASGAPYNEQFF. V usage is TRBV20-1 and J usage is TRBJ2-1, with D unresolved. Per the germline V gene, CDR1 is DFQATT and CDR2 is SNEGSKA (reference sequence). Trimming removed 5 bases at V and 4 bases at J, with 12 bases between. This CDR3 contains 13 residues.

The table lists this clonotype with a few counts. DNA of the CDR3: TGCAGTGCTAGAGAACCGTCCATTCGGAGTTCAAGGGGCACTGAAGCTTTCTTT. As protein: CSAREPSIRSSRGTEAFF. This chain uses TRBV20-1 with TRBJ1-1, with D tentatively TRBD1 (5 bases). Deletions cut 0 bases from V and 4 bases from J, with 24 bases between. The CDR3 covers 18 residues. CDR1 is DFQATT, CDR2 SNEGSKA, per germline (reference sequence).

This clonotype showed up many times. The rearrangement joins TRBV12-3 or TRBV12-4 to TRBJ2-3, with a weak D call TRBD1 (6 bases). V was pared by 6 bases and J by 5 bases, with 9 bases between. The CDR3 length is 12 residues. The CDR3 loop is CASSTGQDTQYF. CDR3 coding DNA: TGTGCCAGCAGCACAGGGCAAGATACGCAGTATTTT.

This clonotype was recorded many times. The rearrangement uses TRBV12-3 or TRBV12-4 and TRBJ2-5; the D gene could be TRBD1 or TRBD2 (7 bases each). CDR3 length: 17 amino acids. The ends were cut back, 5 bases at V and 5 bases at J, with 24 bases in the middle. CDR3 loop: CASSPRAGGALMETQYF. In DNA form, the CDR3 reads TGTGCCAGCAGTCCAAGGGCAGGGGGGGCGCTTATGGAGACCCAGTACTTC.

The chain has TRBV9 and TRBJ2-6; no firm D call. The V gene's germline CDR1 is SGDLS and CDR2 YYNGEE. The CDR3 runs to 18 residues. The V gene lost 0 bases and the J gene lost 0 bases, with 13 bases spanning the gap. This chain's CDR3 is CASSVAPNPDSGANVLTF. In nucleotides, the CDR3 is TGTGCCAGCAGCGTAGCCCCCAACCCCGACTCTGGGGCCAACGTCCTGACTTTC.

This clonotype showed up just a few times. The CDR3 sequence: CASSWAGTRGTDTQYF. CDR3 sequence (DNA): TGTGCCAGCAGTTGGGCCGGGACTAGAGGGACAGATACGCAGTATTTT. This chain connects TRBV12-3 or TRBV12-4 to TRBJ2-3; TRBD2 aligns across 8 bases. The CDR3 runs 16 residues. With 4 bases clipped from V and 3 bases from J, the junction kept 9 bases outside the gene matches.

This chain joins TRBV7-3 and TRBJ2-5; D possibly corresponds to TRBD1 (6 bases). The CDR3 runs 14 residues. Germline-derived CDR1 and CDR2 are SGHTA and FQGTGA. Trimming took off 3 bases at V and 5 bases at J, with 13 bases between the two ends. DNA of the CDR3: TGTGCCAGCAGCTTGAATGGGGGCTTGGAGACCCAGTACTTC. Amino acid sequence: CASSLNGGLETQYF.

In this sample, this clonotype turned up once. The chain employs TRBV5-6 and TRBJ2-7; D might be TRBD1 or TRBD2, each matching 6 bases. V was trimmed by 4 bases and J by 3 bases, leaving 14 bases between them. Germline lookup yields CDR1 SGHDT and CDR2 YYEEEE. The length of the CDR3 is 14 residues. The CDR3 DNA follows: TGTGCCAGCAGCCGAGGGGGACTGGGCTACGAGCAGTACGTC. It codes for CASSRGGLGYEQYV.

This chain connects TRBV12-3 or TRBV12-4 to TRBJ2-3; possibly TRBD1 for D (6 bases). The ends were cut back, 8 bases at V and 2 bases at J, with 14 bases in the middle. This CDR3 is built from 14 residues. The CDR3 loop reads CASAQGPLTDTQYF. The CDR3 nucleotides read TGTGCCAGCGCCCAGGGGCCCCTCACAGATACGCAGTATTTT.

This clonotype was counted between two and nine times. The V call is TRBV6-6, the J call TRBJ1-5; the D is unclear. The CDR3 is made up of 12 amino acids. V lost 3 bases to trimming and J lost 7 bases, with 7 bases between them. Germline CDR1 is MNHNY and CDR2 is SVGAGI (reference sequence). CDR3 loop: CASSYGRQPQHF. CDR3 coding DNA: TGTGCCAGCAGTTATGGTAGGCAGCCCCAGCATTTT.

This clonotype was found many times. This chain uses TRBV6-2 or TRBV6-3 with TRBJ2-6; 8 bases match TRBD1. This CDR3 has 15 amino acids. V shed 4 bases, J shed 2 bases, and the junction held 1 base outside the gene matches. Per the germline V gene, CDR1 is MNHEY and CDR2 is SVGEGT. The CDR3 sequence: CASSSTGAGANVLTF. The CDR3 DNA sequence: TGTGCCAGCAGTTCGACAGGGGCTGGGGCCAACGTCCTGACTTTC.

The rearrangement joins TRBV13 to TRBJ1-6, with no clear D. Germline lookup yields CDR1 PRHDT and CDR2 FYEKMQ (reference sequence). V was trimmed by 1 base and J by 9 bases, leaving 10 bases between them. The CDR3 loop spans 14 amino acids. DNA for the CDR3: TGTGCCAGCAGCTTAGACCCTTTAGGTTCACCCCTCCACTTT. Protein sequence: CASSLDPLGSPLHF. The full variable domain, in which reference TRBV13 and TRBJ1-6 provide the parts outside the CDR3, is AAGVIQSPRHLIKEKRETATLKCYPIPRHDTVYWYQQGPGQDPQFLISFYEKMQSDKGSIPDRFSAQQFSDYHSELNMSSLELGDSALYFCASSLDPLGSPLHFGNGTRLTVT.

V is TRBV2 and J is TRBJ1-1, with D maybe TRBD1 (5 bases). The CDR3 is made up of 11 amino acids. Trimming removed 6 bases at V and 7 bases at J, with 9 bases between. Germline V gene lookup returns CDR1 SNHLY and CDR2 FYNNEI. The CDR3 nucleotides read TGTGCCAGCAGGCGGGGGATTGAAGCTTTCTTT. Its protein product is CASRRGIEAFF. The full variable domain, its missing parts supplied by reference TRBV2 and TRBJ1-1, is EPEVTQTPSHQVTQMGQEVILRCVPISNHLYFYWYRQILGQKVEFLVSFYNNEISEKSEIFDDQFSVERPDGSNFTLKIRSTKLEDSAMYFCASRRGIEAFFGQGTRLTVV.

The table lists this clonotype with a few counts. The chain is built from TRBV4-3 and TRBJ1-1; no clear D gene. The V gene lost 1 base and the J gene lost 3 bases, with 12 bases spanning the gap. CDR1 and CDR2 from the germline V gene are LGHNA and YSLEER. The CDR3 loop spans 15 amino acids. CDR3 nucleotide sequence: TGCGCCAGCAGCCAAGGCAGGCGGCCCTACACTGAAGCTTTCTTT. Its translation: CASSQGRRPYTEAFF.

This chain connects TRBV12-3 or TRBV12-4 to TRBJ2-3, with no clear D. The V end was cut by 6 bases, the J end by 0 bases, with 19 bases between. The CDR3 consists of 17 residues. CDR3 sequence: CASRLRPAVVSTDTQYF. CDR3 sequence (DNA): TGTGCCAGCAGACTACGACCGGCGGTGGTCAGCACAGATACGCAGTATTTT.

The chain uses TRBV9 and TRBJ2-5; TRBD1 matches 8 bases. CDR1 is SGDLS and CDR2 is YYNGEE in the germline V gene. Germline trimming cut 2 bases from V and 5 bases from J; bases unmatched to any gene: 8. This CDR3 region has 15 residues. DNA for the CDR3: TGTGCCAGCAGCGTCGCAGGGGGCTCCTTGGAGACCCAGTACTTC. The encoded protein is CASSVAGGSLETQYF.

The chain uses TRBV6-1 and TRBJ1-4; TRBD1 is a possible D gene (6 bases). The CDR3 consists of 14 residues. Germline CDR1 and CDR2: MNHNS and SASEGT. Trimming removed 6 bases from V and 3 bases from J, with 11 bases in between. As DNA, the CDR3 is TGTGCCAGCAGCGACCCAGGGGCTAATGAAAAACTGTTTTTT. Residues: CASSDPGANEKLFF.

This chain connects TRBV2 to TRBJ1-5; 7 bases are shared with TRBD1. The CDR3 runs 15 residues. After removal of 5 bases from V and 6 bases from J, the junction contained 10 bases not matched to a gene. Germline CDR1 SNHLY, CDR2 FYNNEI. The DNA for the CDR3 is TGTGCCAGCAGTCCAACCCAGGGGGAAGTTCAGCCCCAGCATTTT. It translates to CASSPTQGEVQPQHF. Full variable domain (outside the CDR3, taken from reference TRBV2 and TRBJ1-5): EPEVTQTPSHQVTQMGQEVILRCVPISNHLYFYWYRQILGQKVEFLVSFYNNEISEKSEIFDDQFSVERPDGSNFTLKIRSTKLEDSAMYFCASSPTQGEVQPQHFGDGTRLSIL.